Listed here are 4 T cell receptor beta chains from one sample, sequenced in a study of cytomegalovirus exposure and HLA in healthy donors. The study ran its PCR with 60 Vbeta and 13 Jbeta primers. Data came from immunoSEQ multiplex PCR; TCRdb stores just in-frame clones and leaves some out. This sample carries 120,000 or so clones, 75% to 85% of them seen once, and the ten largest clones take 7.5% to 9%. The sample was PBMCs. The receptor set was obtained from a female donor in good health and CMV-seropositive.

The chain couples TRBV6-5 to TRBJ1-2; 7 positions match TRBD1. Trimming removed 5 bases from V and 4 bases from J; junction bases left unmatched: 7. This CDR3 contains 14 residues. Germline-derived CDR1 and CDR2 are MNHEY and SVGAGI. The CDR3 nucleotides are TGTGCCAGCAGTCCACCGGGGACAGTCTATGGCTACACCTTC. Amino acids: CASSPPGTVYGYTF.

The rearrangement joins TRBV2 to TRBJ2-3, with D unresolved. Germline V lookup: CDR1 SNHLY, CDR2 FYNNEI. The CDR3 extends over 13 amino acids. Trimming pared 6 bases from V and 6 bases from J, leaving 13 bases between. CDR3 nucleotides: TGTGCCAGCAGATCAGCAGGTGGGGATACGCAGTATTTT. Residues: CASRSAGGDTQYF.

V gene TRBV7-9 combines with J gene TRBJ2-5, with D possibly matching TRBD2 (6 bases). The DNA end is more similar to TRBJ2-7, so the J call may be wrong. CDR1 is SEHNR and CDR2 is FQNEAQ in the germline V gene (reference sequence). CDR3 size: 16 residues. In DNA form, the CDR3 reads TGTGCCAGCAGCTTAAGCCTTAGCGGCGCATGGGACGAGCAGTACTTC. This gives the protein CASSLSLSGAWDEQYF.

The CDR3 reads CASSASSGGGQETQYF. CDR3 nucleotides: TGCGCCAGCAGCGCGTCTAGCGGGGGGGGACAAGAGACCCAGTACTTC. This chain connects TRBV5-1 to TRBJ2-5; 12 nucleotides line up with TRBD2. The CDR3 sequence is 16 residues long. Germline values: CDR1 SGHRS, CDR2 YFSETQ. The V and J ends lost 4 bases and 2 bases, in that order; junction bases with no gene match: 6.